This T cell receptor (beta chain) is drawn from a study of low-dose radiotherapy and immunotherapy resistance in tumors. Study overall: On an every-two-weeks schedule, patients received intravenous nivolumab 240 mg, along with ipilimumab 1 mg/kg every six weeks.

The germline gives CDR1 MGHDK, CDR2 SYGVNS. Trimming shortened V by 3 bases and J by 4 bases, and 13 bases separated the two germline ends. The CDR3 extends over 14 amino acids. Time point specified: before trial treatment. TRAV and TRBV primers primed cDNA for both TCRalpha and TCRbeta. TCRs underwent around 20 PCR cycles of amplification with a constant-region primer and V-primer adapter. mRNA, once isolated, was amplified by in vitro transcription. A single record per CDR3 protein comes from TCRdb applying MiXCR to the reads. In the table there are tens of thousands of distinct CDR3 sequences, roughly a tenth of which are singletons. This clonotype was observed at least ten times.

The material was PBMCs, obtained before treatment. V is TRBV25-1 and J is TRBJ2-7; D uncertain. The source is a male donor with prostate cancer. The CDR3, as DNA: TGTGCCAGCAGTGATTCCATCGATAGATACGAGCAGTACTTC. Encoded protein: CASSDSIDRYEQYF.